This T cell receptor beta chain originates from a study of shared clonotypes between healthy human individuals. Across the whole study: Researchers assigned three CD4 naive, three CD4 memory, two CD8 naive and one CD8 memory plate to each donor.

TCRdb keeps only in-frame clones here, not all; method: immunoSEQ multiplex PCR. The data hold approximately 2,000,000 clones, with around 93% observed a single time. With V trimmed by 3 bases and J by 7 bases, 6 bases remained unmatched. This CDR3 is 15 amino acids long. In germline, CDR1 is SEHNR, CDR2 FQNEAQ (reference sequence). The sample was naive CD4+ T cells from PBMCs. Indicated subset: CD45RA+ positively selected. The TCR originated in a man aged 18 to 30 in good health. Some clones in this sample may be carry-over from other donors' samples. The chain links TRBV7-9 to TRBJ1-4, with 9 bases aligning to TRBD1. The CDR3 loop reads CASSFGDRGGEKLFF. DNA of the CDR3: TGTGCCAGCAGCTTTGGAGACAGGGGGGGTGAAAAACTGTTTTTT.